Listed below are T cell receptor beta chains from one sample, sequenced in a study of blood T cells in healthy people across ages. MiXCR was run by TCRdb on the 5' RACE reads, yielding one entry per CDR3 protein. The sample includes approximately 730,000 distinct CDR3 sequences, 40% to 45% of them seen just once. What was sequenced was blood. These receptors were collected from a woman in her fifties or sixties in good health. CDR3s include the opening cysteine and the closing phenylalanine or tryptophan. A D gene is named only where the DNA matches it firmly. Only some rows state a clone size, as once, few, many or a class for expanded clones.

clone size	V gene	D gene	J gene	CDR3 protein	CDR3 DNA
once	TRBV6-1	NA	TRBJ1-2	CASSEGGHYGYTF	TGTGCCAGCAGTGAAGGGGGCCACTATGGCTACACCTTC
NA	TRBV20-1	NA	TRBJ2-1	CSVSGRSSYNEQFF	TGCAGTGTTAGTGGGAGGAGCTCCTACAATGAGCAGTTCTTC
NA	TRBV5-1	NA	TRBJ1-4	CASSSRTASKEKLFF	TGCGCCAGCAGCTCTAGGACGGCCTCAAAGGAAAAACTGTTTTTT
few	TRBV6-2/TRBV6-3	NA	TRBJ1-6	CASSPRRGNSPLHF	TGTGCCAGCAGTCCTCGCAGGGGTAATTCACCCCTCCACTTT
many	TRBV4-3	NA	TRBJ2-7	CASSQDRAYEQYF	TGCGCCAGCAGCCAAGATCGGGCGTACGAGCAGTACTTC
NA	TRBV6-2/TRBV6-3	TRBD2	TRBJ2-7	CASSRTSWDEQYF	TGTGCCAGCAGCCGGACTAGCTGGGACGAGCAGTACTTC
few	TRBV5-1	NA	TRBJ1-1	CASSLRRGVNTEAFF	TGCGCCAGCAGCTTGAGGCGGGGCGTAAACACTGAAGCTTTCTTT
NA	TRBV6-1	NA	TRBJ2-4	CASSEVGGSKNIQYF	TGTGCCAGCAGTGAAGTTGGCGGTTCCAAAAACATTCAGTACTTC
many	TRBV7-3	NA	TRBJ2-6	CASSFFGANVLTF	TGTGCCAGCAGCTTTTTTGGGGCCAACGTCCTGACTTTC
NA	TRBV2	NA	TRBJ1-1	CASIDRGRTNTEAFF	TGTGCCAGCATTGATAGGGGCAGGACGAACACTGAAGCTTTCTTT
NA	TRBV5-1	TRBD2	TRBJ2-3	CASSIQGGTDTQYF	TGCGCCAGCAGCATTCAGGGAGGGACAGATACGCAGTATTTT
few	TRBV29-1	NA	TRBJ2-3	CSGRAGQNTDTQYF	TGCAGCGGGAGGGCTGGACAGAACACAGATACGCAGTATTTT
NA	TRBV5-1	TRBD1	TRBJ1-1	CASSWTGDGAFF	TGCGCCAGCAGCTGGACAGGGGATGGGGCTTTCTTT
few	TRBV6-5	TRBD2	TRBJ2-1	CASTLRWEGNEQFF	TGTGCCAGCACCCTGCGTTGGGAGGGGAATGAGCAGTTCTTC
few	TRBV9	NA	TRBJ2-2	CASRTGSGELFF	TGTGCCAGCAGAACAGGGTCCGGGGAGCTGTTTTTT
NA	TRBV10-3	TRBD2	TRBJ2-1	CAVELGSGGSSDEQFF	TGTGCCGTAGAATTGGGGAGCGGGGGGTCAAGCGATGAGCAGTTCTTC
few	TRBV19	NA	TRBJ1-1	CASSITGRTEAFF	TGTGCCAGTAGTATAACAGGGAGAACTGAAGCTTTCTTT
NA	TRBV30	NA	TRBJ2-3	CAWRPREPPTDTQYF	TGTGCCTGGAGGCCTCGGGAACCCCCCACAGATACGCAGTATTTT
many	TRBV9	TRBD2	TRBJ2-7	CASSGREGVEQYF	TGTGCCAGCAGCGGACGGGAGGGGGTCGAGCAGTACTTC
few	TRBV19	NA	TRBJ1-2	CASSPQGMDYGYTF	TGTGCCAGTAGCCCACAGGGAATGGACTATGGCTACACCTTC
NA	TRBV7-2	TRBD2	TRBJ2-3	CASSLDGQSGGYSTDTQYF	TGTGCCAGCAGCTTAGACGGACAGTCGGGGGGGTATAGCACAGATACGCAGTATTTT
NA	TRBV12-3/TRBV12-4	NA	TRBJ2-2	CASSLTPAYTGELFF	TGTGCCAGCAGTCTGACCCCGGCCTACACCGGGGAGCTGTTTTTT
few	TRBV14	NA	TRBJ2-3	CASSQAPRGSTDTQYF	TGTGCCAGCAGCCAAGCTCCTAGGGGAAGCACAGATACGCAGTATTTT
few	TRBV2	TRBD2	TRBJ2-7	CASNPSGGNNEQYF	TGTGCCAGCAACCCTAGCGGGGGGAACAATGAGCAGTACTTC
few	TRBV5-1	TRBD1	TRBJ2-3	CASTLTGGNTDTQYF	TGCGCCAGCACCCTGACAGGGGGAAACACAGATACGCAGTATTTT
NA	TRBV7-2	NA	TRBJ2-3	CASSLFSSGLGDTQYF	TGTGCCAGCAGCTTATTTTCCAGCGGGCTCGGAGATACGCAGTATTTT
many	TRBV29-1	NA	TRBJ2-1	CSLRDGRDNEQFF	TGCAGCCTCCGGGACGGGAGAGACAATGAGCAGTTCTTC
NA	TRBV20-1	TRBD1	TRBJ1-2	CSARARDRQVRYGYTF	TGCAGTGCTAGAGCCCGGGACAGGCAAGTGCGATATGGCTACACCTTC
few	TRBV12-3/TRBV12-4	TRBD1	TRBJ1-4	CASSLAGTGRANEKLFF	TGTGCCAGCAGTTTAGCGGGGACAGGGAGGGCTAATGAAAAACTGTTTTTT
NA	TRBV5-1	NA	TRBJ2-7	CASSVDRGLGAYEQYF	TGCGCCAGCAGTGTGGACCGGGGCCTTGGCGCCTACGAGCAGTACTTC
few	TRBV6-5	NA	TRBJ2-5	CASSYSAGTGETQYF	TGTGCCAGCAGTTACTCGGCAGGGACTGGGGAGACCCAGTACTTC
NA	TRBV30	NA	TRBJ2-7	CAWSVAEGAGEQYF	TGTGCCTGGAGTGTGGCGGAGGGGGCGGGTGAGCAGTACTTC
few	TRBV29-1	NA	TRBJ2-1	CSAYETTSNNEQFF	TGCAGCGCCTATGAGACTACGTCGAACAATGAGCAGTTCTTC
few	TRBV6-2/TRBV6-3	NA	TRBJ2-5	CASSYERLPNQETQYF	TGTGCCAGCAGTTACGAGAGACTACCGAACCAAGAGACCCAGTACTTC
NA	TRBV20-1	NA	TRBJ2-7	CSASGASYEQYF	TGCAGTGCTAGCGGGGCTTCCTACGAGCAGTACTTC
few	TRBV20-1	TRBD1	TRBJ2-7	CSATDRVTSYEQYF	TGCAGTGCAACCGACAGGGTCACCTCCTACGAGCAGTACTTC
NA	TRBV5-1	NA	TRBJ2-7	CASSDNPKSYEQYF	TGCGCCAGCAGCGACAACCCGAAAAGCTACGAGCAGTACTTC
few	TRBV12-3/TRBV12-4	NA	TRBJ2-2	CASSVSGTGELFF	TGTGCCAGCAGTGTAAGCGGGACCGGGGAGCTGTTTTTT
NA	TRBV4-3	TRBD2	TRBJ2-5	CASSQATSGAYNEQYF	TGCGCCAGCAGCCAAGCGACTAGCGGGGCCTACAATGAGCAGTACTTC
NA	TRBV18	NA	TRBJ2-7	CASSPPSGEPYEQYF	TGTGCCAGCTCACCACCGTCTGGGGAGCCCTACGAGCAGTACTTC
NA	TRBV5-1	TRBD1	TRBJ1-6	CASSTQGARDNSPLHF	TGCGCCAGCAGCACGCAGGGGGCGCGCGATAATTCACCCCTCCACTTT